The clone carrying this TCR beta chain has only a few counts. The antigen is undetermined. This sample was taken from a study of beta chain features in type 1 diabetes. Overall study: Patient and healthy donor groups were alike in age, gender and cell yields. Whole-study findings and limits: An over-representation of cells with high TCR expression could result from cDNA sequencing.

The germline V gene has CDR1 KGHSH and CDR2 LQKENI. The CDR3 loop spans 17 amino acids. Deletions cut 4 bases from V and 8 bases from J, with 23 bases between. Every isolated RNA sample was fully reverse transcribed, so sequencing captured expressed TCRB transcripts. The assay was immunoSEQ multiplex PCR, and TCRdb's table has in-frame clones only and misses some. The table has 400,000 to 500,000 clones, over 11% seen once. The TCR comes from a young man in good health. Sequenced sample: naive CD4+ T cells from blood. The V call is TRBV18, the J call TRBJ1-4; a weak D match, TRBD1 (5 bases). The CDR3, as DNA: TGTGCCAGCTCACGGTCGACAGCTACGGCGGTTGGAGAAAAACTGTTTTTT. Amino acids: CASSRSTATAVGEKLFF.